The sequence of this T cell receptor beta chain was determined in a study of shared clonotypes between healthy human individuals. Regarding the study as a whole: Apart from blood, nothing was sampled; tissue repertoires likely differ. Limited genetic and exposure-history diversity came from having few donors.

This clone was counted once. The antigen is not known. Other nucleotide sequences from this sample produce the same CDR3. Trimming pared 2 bases from V and 0 bases from J, leaving 8 bases between. CDR3 length: 16 residues. Germline V gene data show CDR1 as MNHEY and CDR2 as SMNVEV (reference sequence). Only in-frame clones appear in the TCRdb table, and some are missing; sequencing was by immunoSEQ multiplex PCR. The top ten hold about 0.13% of the sample, which has 2,500,000 or so clones, just over 90% seen once. This sequence was found in a man between 18 and 29 years old in good health. The chain has TRBV27 and TRBJ2-6; no clear D gene. Sequencing input: naive CD4+ T cells sorted from blood. This sample's subset: CD45RA+ positively selected. Here the CDR3 reads CASSLNRPSGANVLTF. CDR3 coding DNA: TGTGCCAGCAGTTTAAACCGACCCTCTGGGGCCAACGTCCTGACTTTC.